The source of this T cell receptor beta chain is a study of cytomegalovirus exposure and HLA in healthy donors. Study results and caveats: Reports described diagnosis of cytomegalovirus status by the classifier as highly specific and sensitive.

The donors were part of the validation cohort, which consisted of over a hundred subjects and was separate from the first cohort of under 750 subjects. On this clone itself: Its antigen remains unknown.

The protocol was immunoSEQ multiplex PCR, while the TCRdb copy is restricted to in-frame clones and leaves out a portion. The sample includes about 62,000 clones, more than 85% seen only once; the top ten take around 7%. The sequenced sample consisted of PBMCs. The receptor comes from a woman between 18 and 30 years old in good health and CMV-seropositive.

CDR3 nucleotide sequence: TGTGCCACCAGCAACACATCCGCCAGAAGCTCCTACGAGCAGTACTTC. Protein sequence: CATSNTSARSSYEQYF. The J gene is TRBJ2-7, the V gene TRBV15; D is undetermined. The CDR3 covers 16 residues. The V end lost 4 bases, the J end lost 0 bases, and 16 bases lay between the germline ends. Germline V CDR1 and CDR2: LNHNV, YYDKDF (reference sequence).